A single TCR beta chain is shown here with its context. Its antigen is undetermined. TCRdb's copy holds only in-frame clones and misses some; the assay was immunoSEQ multiplex PCR. The sample consists of tens of thousands of clones, roughly 85% of them appearing once. The CDR3 has 17 residues. J lost 2 bases, V lost 0 bases, and 7 bases had no gene match. Germline V CDR1 and CDR2: SEHNR, FQNEAQ (reference sequence). This sample was taken from a study of a mutant IDH1 vaccine in newly diagnosed glioma. At the level of the study: The vaccination schedule gave patients eight doses in weeks 1, 3, 5, 7, 11, 15, 19 and 23. Treatment recipients were approximately 62% male and around 38% female, and their mean age was approximately 42 years. Either 4-6 weeks after radiotherapy alone or alongside temozolomide, vaccination was begun.

General study findings and limits: Among patients, around 93% showed immune responses induced by the vaccine.

Time point specified: week 5, during vaccination. What each vaccine dose contained was 300 ug of mutant IDH1 20-mer peptide, accompanied by topical imiquimod. Sample: PBMCs, taken from a glioma patient whose treatment included an IDH1 peptide vaccine. The chain has TRBV7-9 and TRBJ2-3, with TRBD2 matching over 8 bases. The source is a man aged 40-49 years with glioma. The CDR3 DNA reads as TGTGCCAGCAGCTTAGCTCGGGCGGGAGGTCTCACAGATACGCAGTATTTT. Amino acids: CASSLARAGGLTDTQYF.